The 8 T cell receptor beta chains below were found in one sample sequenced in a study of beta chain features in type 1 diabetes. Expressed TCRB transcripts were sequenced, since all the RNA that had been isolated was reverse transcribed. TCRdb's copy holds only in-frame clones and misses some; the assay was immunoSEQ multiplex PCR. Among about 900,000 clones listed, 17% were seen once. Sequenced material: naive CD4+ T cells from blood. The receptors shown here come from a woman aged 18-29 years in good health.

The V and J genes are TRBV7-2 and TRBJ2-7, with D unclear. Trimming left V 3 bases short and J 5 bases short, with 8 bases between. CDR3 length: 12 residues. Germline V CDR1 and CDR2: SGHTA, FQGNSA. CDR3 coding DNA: TGTGCCAGCAGCTTGAGTCAACACGAGCAGTACTTC. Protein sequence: CASSLSQHEQYF.

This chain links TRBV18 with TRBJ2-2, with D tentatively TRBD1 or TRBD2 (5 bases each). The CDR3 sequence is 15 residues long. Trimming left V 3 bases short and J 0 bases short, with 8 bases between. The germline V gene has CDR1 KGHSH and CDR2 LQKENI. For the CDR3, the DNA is TGTGCCAGCTCACCGCAGGGACCGAACACCGGGGAGCTGTTTTTT. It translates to CASSPQGPNTGELFF.

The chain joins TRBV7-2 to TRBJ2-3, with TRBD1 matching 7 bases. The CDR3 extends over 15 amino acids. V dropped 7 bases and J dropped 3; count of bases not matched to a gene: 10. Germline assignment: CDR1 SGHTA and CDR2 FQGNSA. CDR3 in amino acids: CASTTISGGTDTQYF. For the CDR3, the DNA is TGTGCCAGCACCACTATCTCAGGGGGAACAGATACGCAGTATTTT.

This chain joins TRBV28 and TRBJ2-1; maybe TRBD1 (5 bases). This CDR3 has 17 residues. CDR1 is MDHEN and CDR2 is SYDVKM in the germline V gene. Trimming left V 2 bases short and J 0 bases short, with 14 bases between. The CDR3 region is CASSLAQRDSSYNEQFF. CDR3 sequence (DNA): TGTGCCAGCAGTTTAGCTCAACGAGACAGCTCCTACAATGAGCAGTTCTTC.

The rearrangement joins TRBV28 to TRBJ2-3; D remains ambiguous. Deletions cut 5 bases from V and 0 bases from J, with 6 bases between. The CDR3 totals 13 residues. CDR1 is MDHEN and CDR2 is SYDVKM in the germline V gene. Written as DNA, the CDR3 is TGTGCCAGCAGTGGATTAAGCACAGATACGCAGTATTTT. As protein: CASSGLSTDTQYF.

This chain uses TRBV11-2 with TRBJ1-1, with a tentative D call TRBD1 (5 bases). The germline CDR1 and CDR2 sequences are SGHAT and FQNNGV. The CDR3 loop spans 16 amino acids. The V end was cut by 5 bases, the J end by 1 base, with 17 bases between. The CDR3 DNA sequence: TGTGCCAGCAGCCGGGGGTCGACACGGCCGAACACTGAAGCTTTCTTT. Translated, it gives CASSRGSTRPNTEAFF.

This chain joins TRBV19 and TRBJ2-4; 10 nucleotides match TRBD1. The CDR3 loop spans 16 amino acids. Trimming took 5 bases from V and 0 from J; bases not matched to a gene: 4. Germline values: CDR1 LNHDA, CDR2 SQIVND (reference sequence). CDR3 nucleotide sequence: TGTGCCAGTAGTTCAGGACAGGGGGGAGCCAAAAACATTCAGTACTTC. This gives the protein CASSSGQGGAKNIQYF.

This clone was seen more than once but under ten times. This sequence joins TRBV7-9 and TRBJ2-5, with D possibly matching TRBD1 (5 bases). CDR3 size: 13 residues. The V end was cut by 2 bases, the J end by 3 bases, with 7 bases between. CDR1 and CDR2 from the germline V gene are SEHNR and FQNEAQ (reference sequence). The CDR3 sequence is CASSLSGKETQYF. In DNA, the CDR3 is TGTGCCAGCAGCTTATCAGGGAAAGAGACCCAGTACTTC.